This TCR beta chain originates from a study of radiation and T cells in renal cell carcinoma. Looking at the study overall: Nephrectomy followed 15 Gy stereotactic body radiation by 4 weeks.

Worth noting for this clone: No antigen is known for it.

The protocol was immunoSEQ multiplex PCR, while the TCRdb copy is restricted to in-frame clones and leaves out a portion. The repertoire holds around 130,000 clones, with around 90% as singletons. Study outcomes and limitations: Pretreatment tumor biopsies were lacking, so baseline clonotypes are unknown. In blood, top tumor clones expanded by 2 weeks, shrinking by 4.

The germline V gene has CDR1 GTSNPN and CDR2 SVGIG (reference sequence). The CDR3 extends over 13 amino acids. The ends were cut back, 1 base at V and 1 base at J, with 6 bases in the middle. Time point of the sample: blood 2 weeks post-SBRT. Sample treatment: 15 Gy SBRT to primary tumor, nephrectomy 4 weeks later. This renal cell carcinoma was of the clear cell type. This rearrangement joins TRBV30 to TRBJ2-3, with a tentative D call TRBD1 (5 bases). The sample here was blood, taken from a patient whose treatment included radiotherapy and nephrectomy. The receptor comes from a woman in her 70s with renal cell carcinoma. In nucleotides, the CDR3 is TGTGCCTGGAGTGGCAGGGGCACAGATACGCAGTATTTT. This translates into CAWSGRGTDTQYF.